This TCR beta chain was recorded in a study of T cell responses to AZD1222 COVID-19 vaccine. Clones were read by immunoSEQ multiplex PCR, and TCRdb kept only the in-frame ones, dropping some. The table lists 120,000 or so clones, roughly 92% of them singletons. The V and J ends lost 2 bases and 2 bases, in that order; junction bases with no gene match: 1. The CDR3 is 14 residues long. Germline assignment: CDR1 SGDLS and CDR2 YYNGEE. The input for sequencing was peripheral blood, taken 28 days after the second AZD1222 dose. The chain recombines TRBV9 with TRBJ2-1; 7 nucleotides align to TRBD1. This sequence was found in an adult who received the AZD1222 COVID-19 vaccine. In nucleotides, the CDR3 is TGTGCCAGCAGCGTGGGGACAGCCTACAATGAGCAGTTCTTC. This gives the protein CASSVGTAYNEQFF. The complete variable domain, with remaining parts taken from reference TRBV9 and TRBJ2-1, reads DSGVTQTPKHLITATGQRVTLRCSPRSGDLSVYWYQQSLDQGLQFLIQYYNGEERAKGNILERFSAQQFPDLHSELNLSSLELGDSALYFCASSVGTAYNEQFFGPGTRLTVL.